These 15 T cell receptor beta chains originate from one sample sequenced in a study of T cells after posttransplantation cyclophosphamide. TCRdb's table, derived via immunoSEQ multiplex PCR, lists solely in-frame clones and lacks some. The sample contains fewer than 55,000 clones, under 95% of which appear only once. Sequencing input: PBMCs. Every receptor here comes from a woman aged 25 to 39 in good health and a related stem cell transplant donor.

The chain recombines TRBV10-3 with TRBJ2-7; 7 nucleotides match TRBD1. Unmatched junction bases numbered 12, after V lost 4 bases and J lost 6 bases. The CDR3 runs to 15 residues. CDR1 is ENHRY and CDR2 is SYGVKD in the germline V gene. Here the CDR3 DNA reads TGTGCCATCAGTGCCGAACTTAGGGGGCTGGGCGAGCAGTACTTC. The encoded protein is CAISAELRGLGEQYF.

CDR3 sequence: CASSRQSTDTQYF. CDR3 coding DNA: TGTGCCAGCAGTCGACAGAGCACAGATACGCAGTATTTT. This sequence joins TRBV2 and TRBJ2-3, with D possibly TRBD1 on 5 matching bases. Trimming took 5 bases from V and 0 from J, leaving 6 bases between them. Germline assignment: CDR1 SNHLY and CDR2 FYNNEI. The CDR3 runs to 13 residues.

The chain combines TRBV18 with TRBJ1-1, with TRBD1 matching 8 bases. The J segment lost 0 bases and the V segment lost 0 bases, leaving 6 bases of the junction unmatched. The CDR3 is 17 residues long. CDR1 and CDR2 (germline): KGHSH, LQKENI. The CDR3, as DNA: TGTGCCAGCTCACCACCGGGCAGGGGGCCGTTGAACACTGAAGCTTTCTTT. This sequence encodes CASSPPGRGPLNTEAFF.

Relative to its sample, this clone is medium-sized. One end of the junction varies from germline; a read error may be responsible. The chain carries TRBV6-4 and TRBJ2-1; TRBD2 matches 9 bases. The CDR3 contains 15 residues. The germline CDR1 and CDR2 sequences are MRHNA and SNTAGT. The chain's CDR3 is CASSDGETSGNEQFF. DNA for the CDR3: TGTGCCAGCAGTGACGGGGAGACTAGCGGCAATGAACAGTTCTTC.

The J gene is TRBJ2-2, the V gene TRBV7-2; 13 nucleotides agree with TRBD2. CDR3 length equals 18 residues. V lost 5 bases, J lost 2 bases, and 8 bases stayed unmatched. Germline CDR1 reads SGHTA; CDR2 reads FQGNSA. The CDR3 spells CASSPGTSGDPNTGELFF. CDR3 DNA: TGTGCCAGCAGCCCTGGGACTAGCGGGGACCCTAACACCGGGGAGCTGTTTTTT.

In its sample, this clone was seen once. CDR3: CASREEGNTGELFF. The DNA for the CDR3 is TGTGCCAGCAGGGAAGAGGGGAACACCGGGGAGCTGTTTTTT. The V gene is TRBV6-6, the J gene TRBJ2-2; the D gene is possibly TRBD2 (5 bases). The CDR3 has 14 residues. Trimming cost V 6 bases and J 1 base, with 9 bases left between them. Germline CDR1 reads MNHNY; CDR2 reads SVGAGI (reference sequence).

V gene TRBV6-4 combines with J gene TRBJ2-1; 11 bases are a match to TRBD2. The J segment lost 8 bases and the V segment lost 4 bases, leaving 7 bases of the junction unmatched. CDR3 length equals 15 residues. Germline V gives CDR1 MRHNA, CDR2 SNTAGT. This CDR3 reads CASSVLLAGGYEQFF. The CDR3 bases are TGTGCCAGCAGTGTCCTCCTAGCGGGGGGATATGAGCAGTTCTTC.

The chain is built from TRBV19 and TRBJ2-4; D perhaps matches TRBD2 (7 bases). Germline CDR1 and CDR2: LNHDA and SQIVND (reference sequence). The V and J ends lost 6 bases and 6 bases respectively, with 12 bases between them. This CDR3 spans 13 amino acids. CDR3 loop: CASSPGGRNIQYF. The CDR3 region has the DNA TGTGCCAGTAGCCCCGGGGGGCGAAACATTCAGTACTTC.

This clone was seen only a few times. The chain employs TRBV19 and TRBJ1-2; 7 nucleotides agree with TRBD1. The germline CDR1 and CDR2 sequences are LNHDA and SQIVND (reference sequence). The CDR3 is 14 amino acids. The trim removed 3 bases at V and 8 bases at J, leaving 9 bases unmatched. The CDR3 nucleotides read TGTGCCAGTAGTATTGAGAGGGGGCGTGGCGGCTACACCTTC. This encodes CASSIERGRGGYTF.

The CDR3, as DNA: TGTGCCACCAGCCATCCCCAGTCGGGGTACAATGAGCAGTTCTTC. Amino acid sequence: CATSHPQSGYNEQFF. The chain couples TRBV15 to TRBJ2-1, with TRBD2 as a possible D gene (5 bases). The germline gives CDR1 LNHNV, CDR2 YYDKDF (reference sequence). Deletions cut 5 bases from V and 4 bases from J, with 15 bases between. The CDR3 covers 15 residues.

This clone appeared a few times. This rearrangement joins TRBV7-9 to TRBJ1-1; 7 nucleotides match TRBD1. There are 13 residues in the CDR3. CDR1 and CDR2 from the germline V gene are SEHNR and FQNEAQ (reference sequence). The V and J ends lost 1 base and 10 bases, in that order; junction bases with no gene match: 6. CDR3 residues: CASSLVGGKGAFF. The CDR3 region has the DNA TGTGCCAGCAGCTTAGTAGGGGGCAAAGGAGCTTTCTTT.

The chain links TRBV7-2 to TRBJ1-1, with TRBD1 as a possible D gene (5 bases). The V end was cut by 10 bases, the J end by 3 bases, with 18 bases between. CDR1 SGHTA and CDR2 FQGNSA come from the germline V gene. CDR3 length: 14 amino acids. The chain's CDR3 is CATQGVEWDTEAFF. The CDR3, as DNA: TGTGCCACCCAAGGGGTCGAATGGGACACTGAAGCTTTCTTT. The variable domain in full, with the rest retrieved from reference TRBV7-2 and TRBJ1-1, is GAGVSQSPSNKVTEKGKDVELRCDPISGHTALYWYRQSLGQGLEFLIYFQGNSAPDKSGLPSDRFSAERTGGSVSTLTIQRTQQEDSAVYLCATQGVEWDTEAFFGQGTRLTVV.

The V call is TRBV6-1, the J call TRBJ1-2; D is undetermined. CDR1 is MNHNS, CDR2 SASEGT, per germline. V gave up 6 bases and J gave up 0 bases, with 14 bases separating them. The CDR3 loop spans 15 amino acids. CDR3 sequence: CASSFRTGANYGYTF. The CDR3 region has the DNA TGTGCCAGCAGCTTTAGGACGGGAGCTAACTATGGCTACACCTTC.

V gene TRBV6-1 combines with J gene TRBJ2-6; the D is unclear. Germline V gene lookup returns CDR1 MNHNS and CDR2 SASEGT. The CDR3 length is 15 residues. Trimming cost V 4 bases and J 0 bases, with 7 bases left between them. The CDR3 nucleotides are TGTGCCAGCAGTGCACTAAACTCTGGGGCCAACGTCCTGACTTTC. This translates into CASSALNSGANVLTF.

This clone is a singleton in its sample. The chain employs TRBV7-9 and TRBJ1-2, with 9 bases aligning to TRBD1. Germline lookup yields CDR1 SEHNR and CDR2 FQNEAQ (reference sequence). J gave up 4 bases and V 2 bases, and 5 bases lay outside the gene matches. This CDR3 is 15 amino acids long. The CDR3: CASSLPGQGTYGYTF. The CDR3 bases are TGTGCCAGCAGCTTACCGGGACAGGGCACCTATGGCTACACCTTC.